These 15 T cell receptor beta chains share one sample of origin, sequenced in a study of shared clonotypes between healthy human individuals. Profiling relied on immunoSEQ multiplex PCR, and the TCRdb table lists in-frame clones only, not all of them. The profile shows millions of clones, approximately 94% of them singletons. Input material: naive CD4+ T cells sorted from blood. Subset: CD45RA+ positively selected. The receptors come from a man aged 18 to 30 in good health.

This sequence joins TRBV9 and TRBJ1-2; D not resolved. Germline CDR1 is SGDLS and CDR2 is YYNGEE. V was cut by 1 base and J by 4 bases, with 14 bases left in between. This CDR3 is 15 amino acids long. The CDR3 protein is CASSVSSSQVYGYTF. The CDR3 DNA follows: TGTGCCAGCAGCGTAAGTTCTAGCCAGGTCTATGGCTACACCTTC.

This clone was counted a few times. This specimen includes other DNA sequences encoding the same CDR3. V is TRBV5-4 and J is TRBJ1-2; TRBD1 agrees at 7 bases. The CDR3 covers 14 residues. CDR1 and CDR2 (germline): SGHNT, YYREEE (reference sequence). V lost 3 bases to trimming and J lost 0 bases; unmatched junction nucleotides: 2. The CDR3 is CASSSGTANYGYTF. CDR3 nucleotide sequence: TGTGCCAGCAGCTCCGGGACAGCTAACTATGGCTACACCTTC.

This sequence joins TRBV28 and TRBJ1-3; D is unclear. Germline V gene sequence: CDR1 MDHEN, CDR2 SYDVKM. Trimming removed 7 bases at V and 8 bases at J, with 12 bases between. The CDR3 has 12 residues. DNA of the CDR3: TGTGCCAGCACCGGAGGTGGGGACACCATATATTTT. Its protein is CASTGGGDTIYF.

A word on this clone: The junction differs from germline at one of its ends, possibly a read error. V is TRBV7-7 and J is TRBJ2-1, with D maybe TRBD2 (6 bases). Germline loops: CDR1 SSHAT, CDR2 FNYEAQ (reference sequence). This CDR3 is 13 amino acids long. CDR3 protein: CASSLVRGNEQFF. CDR3 DNA: TGTGCTAGCAGCTTAGTCCGGGGGAATGAGCAGTTCTTC.

The V call is TRBV27, the J call TRBJ2-7; either TRBD1 or TRBD2 may supply D (8 bases each). Deletions cut 4 bases from V and 2 bases from J, with 27 bases between. CDR3 length equals 19 residues. Germline values: CDR1 MNHEY, CDR2 SMNVEV (reference sequence). The DNA for the CDR3 is TGTGCCAGCAGTTCCGGGGGCAGGGGGCTAGCGGGTGCTACCTACGAGCAGTACTTC. Translated, it gives CASSSGGRGLAGATYEQYF.

As regards this clone: At one end, the junction sequence differs from germline, possibly due to a read error. This chain links TRBV30 with TRBJ2-7; 10 bases align to TRBD2. The CDR3 spans 11 residues. Germline-derived CDR1 and CDR2 are GTSNPN and SVGIG (reference sequence). The CDR3 here is CGASGRYEQYF. The CDR3 DNA reads as TGCGGGGCTAGCGGGAGATACGAGCAGTACTTC. Supplemented by reference TRBV30 and TRBJ2-7, the full variable domain reads SQTIHQWPATLVQPVGSPLSLECTVEGTSNPNLYWYRQAAGRGLQLLFYSVGIGQISSEVPQNLSASRPQDRQFILSSKKLLLSDSGFYLCGASGRYEQYFGPGTRLTVT.

On this clone itself: Other DNA sequences within the sample encode an identical CDR3. J is TRBJ2-7 and V is TRBV28; weak D call: TRBD2 (5 bases). Germline V CDR1 and CDR2: MDHEN, SYDVKM. The CDR3 is 11 residues long. V was shortened by 6 bases and J by 6 bases, with 9 bases between the two germline ends. The CDR3 protein is CASSGLGEQYF. DNA of the CDR3: TGTGCCAGCAGCGGACTGGGCGAGCAGTACTTC. Full variable domain (outside the CDR3, taken from reference TRBV28 and TRBJ2-7): DVKVTQSSRYLVKRTGEKVFLECVQDMDHENMFWYRQDPGLGLRLIYFSYDVKMKEKGDIPEGYSVSREKKERFSLILESASTNQTSMYLCASSGLGEQYFGPGTRLTVT.

As concerns this clone: Other nucleotide sequences from this sample produce the same CDR3. The V call is TRBV5-4, the J call TRBJ2-7; D unclear. This CDR3 spans 13 amino acids. The germline V gene has CDR1 SGHNT and CDR2 YYREEE (reference sequence). Trimming stripped 3 bases from V and 0 bases from J, with 7 bases between. CDR3 in amino acids: CASSSSSSYEQYF. CDR3 coding DNA: TGTGCCAGCAGCTCCTCTAGCTCCTACGAGCAGTACTTC. Looking up the rest from reference TRBV5-4 and TRBJ2-7 gives the full variable domain: ETGVTQSPTHLIKTRGQQVTLRCSSQSGHNTVSWYQQALGQGPQFIFQYYREEENGRGNFPPRFSGLQFPNYSSELNVNALELDDSALYLCASSSSSSYEQYFGPGTRLTVT.

The genes are TRBV5-6 and TRBJ2-5; either TRBD1 or TRBD2 may supply D (5 bases each). Germline V gives CDR1 SGHDT, CDR2 YYEEEE. The CDR3 has 14 residues. Deletions cut 4 bases from V and 4 bases from J, with 14 bases between. CDR3 sequence (DNA): TGTGCCAGCAGCGGGGACGGAGGTATAGAGACCCAGTACTTC. Amino acids: CASSGDGGIETQYF.

V is TRBV7-8 and J is TRBJ2-6; D call uncertain. This CDR3 comprises 15 residues. Germline loops: CDR1 SGHVS, CDR2 FQNEAQ. V dropped 8 bases and J dropped 0 bases, with 11 bases sitting between them. In nucleotides, the CDR3 is TGTGCCAGCTCAAACGGCTTCTCTGGGGCCAACGTCCTGACTTTC. It translates to CASSNGFSGANVLTF.

With respect to this clone: The same CDR3 is also encoded by other DNA sequences in this sample. The rearrangement uses TRBV18 and TRBJ1-1, with D unclear. The V end lost 6 bases, the J end lost 1 base, and 9 bases lay between the germline ends. Germline CDR1 KGHSH, CDR2 LQKENI. CDR3 length equals 13 residues. The CDR3 coding sequence is TGTGCCAGCTCGGCTCAGACGAACACTGAAGCTTTCTTT. Amino acids: CASSAQTNTEAFF.

The chain combines TRBV7-2 with TRBJ2-7; D unresolved. CDR3 length: 14 residues. CDR1 and CDR2 (germline): SGHTA, FQGNSA. V lost 5 bases and J 0 bases, leaving 11 bases between the germline ends. The CDR3 loop is CASSRPRSSYEQYF. Written as DNA, the CDR3 is TGTGCCAGCAGCCGACCCAGGAGCTCCTACGAGCAGTACTTC. The whole variable domain, filled in from reference TRBV7-2 and TRBJ2-7, reads GAGVSQSPSNKVTEKGKDVELRCDPISGHTALYWYRQSLGQGLEFLIYFQGNSAPDKSGLPSDRFSAERTGGSVSTLTIQRTQQEDSAVYLCASSRPRSSYEQYFGPGTRLTVT.

This clone has a single count. The sample carries other DNA sequences with the same CDR3. The chain combines TRBV28 with TRBJ1-5; 7 nucleotides align to TRBD1. The CDR3 spans 15 residues. Germline V CDR1 and CDR2: MDHEN, SYDVKM. Losses at the gene ends were 5 bases for V and 0 bases for J; bases not matched to a gene: 4. CDR3 loop: CASSRTGVSNQPQHF. The DNA for the CDR3 is TGTGCCAGCAGTCGGACAGGAGTTAGCAATCAGCCCCAGCATTTT.

This rearrangement joins TRBV4-1 to TRBJ2-7, with 10 nucleotides matching TRBD1. Germline CDR1 is MGHRA and CDR2 is YSYEKL. The CDR3 loop spans 20 amino acids. V was clipped by 2 bases and J by 3 bases; unmatched bases: 19. CDR3 amino acids: CASSQSVGQGRVSGIYEQYF. The CDR3 DNA is TGCGCCAGCAGCCAATCGGTGGGACAGGGGAGGGTTAGCGGGATCTACGAGCAGTACTTC.

This clone was counted a single time. This chain links TRBV6-5 with TRBJ2-7; 7 bases fit TRBD1. Germline trimming cut 4 bases from V and 3 bases from J; bases unmatched to any gene: 3. The CDR3 is 13 residues long. The germline gives CDR1 MNHEY, CDR2 SVGAGI. CDR3 loop: CASSLTGDYEQYF. As DNA, the CDR3 is TGTGCCAGCAGTTTAACAGGGGACTACGAGCAGTACTTC.